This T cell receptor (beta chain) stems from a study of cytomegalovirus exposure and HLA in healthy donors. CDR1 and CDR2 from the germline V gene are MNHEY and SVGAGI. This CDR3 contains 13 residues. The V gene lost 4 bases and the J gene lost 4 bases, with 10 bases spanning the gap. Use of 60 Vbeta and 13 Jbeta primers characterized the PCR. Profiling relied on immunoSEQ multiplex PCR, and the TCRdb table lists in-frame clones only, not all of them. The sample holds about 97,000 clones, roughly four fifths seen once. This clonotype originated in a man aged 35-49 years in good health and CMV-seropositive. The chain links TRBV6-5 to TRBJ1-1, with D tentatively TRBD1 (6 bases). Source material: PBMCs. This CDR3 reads CASSSYRVTEAFF. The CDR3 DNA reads TGTGCCAGCAGTTCCTACAGGGTCACTGAAGCTTTCTTT.